What follows is one TCR beta chain and its context. This entry comes from a study of blood T cell repertoires in COVID-19. Study details: In each case, the material was cDNA or gDNA derived from T cells, B-cell-depleted T cells, or PBMCs.

Authors' data handling: Cell counts per sample came from amplifying reference gene primers. The data were produced by immunoSEQ multiplex PCR, yet TCRdb's version contains in-frame clones alone and is incomplete. V and J calls and clone size come straight from that table; D and trimming were deduced from the DNA. Seen here are about 49,000 clones, over 70% observed once, and the top ten hold 2% to 2.5%. CDR3 length: 15 residues. The germline V gene encodes CDR1 LNHDA and CDR2 SQIVND (reference sequence). The junction had 6 bases not matched to a gene; V was cut back by 2 bases and J by 4 bases. This clonotype was sampled from a woman older than 75 with COVID-19, enrolled during active disease. V usage is TRBV19 and J usage is TRBJ2-7; 9 bases line up with TRBD2. The sample was peripheral blood. The CDR3 DNA sequence: TGTGCCAGTAGTATAACGTCTAGCGGGAATTACGAGCAGTACTTC. Its protein product is CASSITSSGNYEQYF.